The 20 T cell receptor beta chains presented below share a single source sample, sequenced in a study of blood T cell repertoires in COVID-19. Some clones are missing from TCRdb's copy, which holds only in-frame ones; the method was immunoSEQ multiplex PCR. In the table there are approximately 230,000 clones, roughly 87% of which are singletons. Sequencing used PBMCs or T cells enriched from blood (not recorded which). Source of these receptors: a woman aged 30 to 39 with acute COVID-19.

The chain uses TRBV7-6 and TRBJ2-7; perhaps TRBD2 as D (6 bases). Trimming stripped 5 bases from V and 3 bases from J, with 17 bases between. The germline gives CDR1 SGHVS, CDR2 FNYEAQ. This CDR3 is 15 amino acids long. CDR3 residues: CASSLGLTGNYEQYF. For the CDR3, the DNA is TGTGCCAGCAGCCTGGGACTCACCGGGAACTACGAGCAGTACTTC.

The chain employs TRBV7-2 and TRBJ2-3; D not resolved. The CDR3 extends over 12 amino acids. In germline, CDR1 is SGHTA, CDR2 FQGNSA. V lost 2 bases to trimming and J lost 5 bases, with 5 bases between them. This CDR3 is CASSLQVDTQYF. The CDR3 region has the DNA TGTGCCAGCAGCTTACAGGTAGATACGCAGTATTTT. The variable domain in full, with the rest retrieved from reference TRBV7-2 and TRBJ2-3, is GAGVSQSPSNKVTEKGKDVELRCDPISGHTALYWYRQSLGQGLEFLIYFQGNSAPDKSGLPSDRFSAERTGGSVSTLTIQRTQQEDSAVYLCASSLQVDTQYFGPGTRLTVL.

The chain joins TRBV7-3 to TRBJ1-1; a weak D match, TRBD1 (6 bases). V was shortened by 2 bases and J by 4 bases, with 11 bases between the two germline ends. Germline V gene lookup returns CDR1 SGHTA and CDR2 FQGTGA. CDR3 length equals 14 residues. CDR3 bases: TGTGCCAGCAGCTTAGATGGGGGCGGCACTGAAGCTTTCTTT. Its protein is CASSLDGGGTEAFF.

The chain carries TRBV29-1 and TRBJ1-1; 8 bases map to TRBD1. Germline V gene lookup returns CDR1 SQVTM and CDR2 ANQGSEA. The CDR3 spans 13 residues. V gave up 2 bases and J gave up 5 bases; unmatched junction bases: 4. CDR3 coding DNA: TGCAGCGTTGAACGAACAGGGGGAACTGAAGCTTTCTTT. Translated, it gives CSVERTGGTEAFF.

There are a few counts of this clone. The CDR3 is CASSSGTAYLFSGANVLTF. The CDR3 DNA reads TGTGCCAGCAGTTCCGGAACAGCATACCTCTTCTCTGGGGCCAACGTCCTGACTTTC. The V call is TRBV6-2 or TRBV6-3, the J call TRBJ2-6; D gene unclear. Germline V gene data show CDR1 as MNHEY and CDR2 as SVGEGT. Trimming took 4 bases from V and 0 from J, leaving 19 bases between them. The CDR3 is made up of 19 amino acids.

CDR3 nucleotide sequence: TGCGCCAGCAGCTTGCAAGGGGGCGACGGAAACACCATATATTTT. Its protein is CASSLQGGDGNTIYF. The V and J genes are TRBV5-1 and TRBJ1-3; 7 bases fit TRBD1. Germline CDR1 SGHRS, CDR2 YFSETQ. V was pared by 1 base and J by 4 bases, with 5 bases of the junction left unmatched. The CDR3 extends over 15 amino acids.

V usage is TRBV4-3 and J usage is TRBJ2-2; D remains unclear. CDR3 length equals 16 residues. The V gene lost 1 base and the J gene lost 6 bases, with 15 bases spanning the gap. The V gene's germline CDR1 is LGHNA and CDR2 YSLEER. The CDR3 sequence is CASSQVVAEYAGELFF. In nucleotides, the CDR3 is TGCGCCAGCAGCCAAGTTGTTGCGGAGTACGCCGGGGAGCTGTTTTTT.

This chain joins TRBV6-5 and TRBJ1-4; 7 bases fit TRBD1. V was clipped by 5 bases and J by 0 bases; unmatched bases: 3. The CDR3 is made up of 15 amino acids. Germline CDR1 reads MNHEY; CDR2 reads SVGAGI. CDR3: CASSPGQATNEKLFF. In DNA, the CDR3 is TGTGCCAGCAGTCCCGGACAGGCAACTAATGAAAAACTGTTTTTT.

This clone was seen just once. The chain has TRBV29-1 and TRBJ1-1, with a weak D call TRBD1 (5 bases). Germline CDR1 and CDR2: SQVTM and ANQGSEA. Trimming cost V 8 bases and J 5 bases, with 15 bases left between them. CDR3 length: 12 residues. CDR3 sequence: CSTVGEDTEAFF. CDR3 in DNA: TGCAGCACTGTGGGGGAGGATACTGAAGCTTTCTTT.

The rearrangement links TRBV6-6 to TRBJ1-1; tentative D call: TRBD1 (6 bases). With 4 bases removed from V and 4 bases from J, the gap between germline ends came to 10 bases. The CDR3 contains 13 residues. Germline-derived CDR1 and CDR2 are MNHNY and SVGAGI (reference sequence). In DNA, the CDR3 is TGTGCCAGCAGTTCGATACAGGGCACTGAAGCTTTCTTT. As protein: CASSSIQGTEAFF.

V gene TRBV5-6 combines with J gene TRBJ2-7; tentative D call: TRBD2 (6 bases). The V end lost 1 base, the J end lost 4 bases, and 9 bases lay between the germline ends. CDR3 length: 13 amino acids. Germline CDR1 SGHDT, CDR2 YYEEEE. The CDR3 DNA is TGTGCCAGCAGCTTGAACGGAGGGTACGAGCAGTACTTC. Its translation is CASSLNGGYEQYF.

The V and J genes are TRBV9 and TRBJ2-1, with 12 nucleotides matching TRBD2. CDR3 length: 16 amino acids. The V gene's germline CDR1 is SGDLS and CDR2 YYNGEE. Trimming took 3 bases from V and 4 from J; bases not matched to a gene: 5. In DNA form, the CDR3 reads TGTGCCAGCAGCGCTGGGACTAGCGGGCTATACAATGAGCAGTTCTTC. Protein: CASSAGTSGLYNEQFF.

The V and J genes are TRBV3-1 (or the pseudogene TRBV3-2) and TRBJ2-1; D is undetermined. Per the germline V gene, CDR1 is LGHDT and CDR2 is YNNKEL (reference sequence). The CDR3 has 12 amino acids. Between the trimmed V and J ends, which lost 4 bases and 10 bases, there was a span of 11 bases. The CDR3 is CASSPTFREQFF. CDR3 nucleotides: TGTGCCAGCAGCCCAACCTTCAGGGAGCAGTTCTTC.

The CDR3 reads CASRIDRDNEQFF. CDR3 nucleotide sequence: TGTGCCAGCAGGATAGACAGGGACAATGAGCAGTTCTTC. The chain links TRBV28 to TRBJ2-1, with 7 bases matching TRBD1. V dropped 6 bases and J dropped 5; count of bases not matched to a gene: 4. CDR1 and CDR2 from the germline V gene are MDHEN and SYDVKM. The CDR3 loop spans 13 amino acids.

The CDR3 spells CASSPGPDQPQHF. DNA of the CDR3: TGTGCCAGCTCACCTGGGCCGGATCAGCCCCAGCATTTT. The chain employs TRBV18 and TRBJ1-5; no clear D gene. The CDR3 runs 13 residues. Germline CDR1 is KGHSH and CDR2 is LQKENI. The V and J ends lost 3 bases and 5 bases respectively, with 8 bases between them.

V gene TRBV4-2 combines with J gene TRBJ2-2, with 16 bases aligning to TRBD2. The germline CDR1 and CDR2 sequences are LGHNA and YNFKEQ. The CDR3 covers 18 residues. Losses at the gene ends were 4 bases for V and 4 bases for J; bases not matched to a gene: 6. CDR3 loop: CASSLGLAGGRSTGELFF. CDR3 DNA: TGTGCCAGCAGCCTGGGACTAGCGGGGGGGCGGAGCACCGGGGAGCTGTTTTTT.

This sequence joins TRBV6-6 and TRBJ2-5; the D is unclear. CDR3 length equals 12 residues. V dropped 5 bases and J dropped 5 bases, with 9 bases sitting between them. Germline CDR1 reads MNHNY; CDR2 reads SVGAGI (reference sequence). CDR3 nucleotides: TGTGCCAGCAGTCAGCTTGAGGAGACCCAGTACTTC. This gives the protein CASSQLEETQYF.

The chain has TRBV28 and TRBJ1-5; D is undetermined. With 6 bases removed from V and 1 base from J, the gap between germline ends came to 10 bases. There are 14 residues in the CDR3. Germline V gene data show CDR1 as MDHEN and CDR2 as SYDVKM. CDR3 in amino acids: CASSQARSNQPQHF. The CDR3 DNA reads as TGTGCCAGCAGCCAGGCCCGCAGCAATCAGCCCCAGCATTTT.

The V and J genes are TRBV11-2 and TRBJ2-1, with 11 bases lining up with TRBD2. Germline CDR1 and CDR2: SGHAT and FQNNGV. The CDR3 runs to 15 residues. With V trimmed by 9 bases and J by 7 bases, 11 bases remained unmatched. The CDR3 spells CASRLAGWGGNEQFF. The DNA of the CDR3 is TGTGCCAGTAGACTAGCGGGATGGGGCGGAAATGAGCAGTTCTTC.

The rearrangement links TRBV28 to TRBJ2-7, with D maybe TRBD1 (6 bases). The CDR3 consists of 17 residues. Deletions cut 3 bases from V and 0 bases from J, with 18 bases between. Germline lookup yields CDR1 MDHEN and CDR2 SYDVKM. CDR3 coding DNA: TGTGCCAGCAGTTTGCCCTCCGCAGGGGTCCACTCCTACGAGCAGTACTTC. Its translation: CASSLPSAGVHSYEQYF.